This entry is about one T cell receptor beta chain. Its antigen is undetermined. Produced via immunoSEQ multiplex PCR; TCRdb's table is partial and in-frame only. The table records tens of thousands of clones, 80% to 90% of them present only once. The CDR3 is made up of 14 amino acids. The germline V gene has CDR1 MGHDK and CDR2 SYGVNS. Trimming pared 1 base from V and 6 bases from J, leaving 12 bases between. These data come from a study of OX40 agonist ivuxolimab in advanced cancers. Looking at the study overall: Across the patients, intravenous ivuxolimab was delivered every 2 weeks at 0.01 to 10 mg/kg. At just under 85% male, the cohort had a mean age of roughly 60 years, ranging from roughly 23 to 80. Allowance was made for prior anti-PD-1, anti-PD-L1 or anti-CTLA-4 therapy, and about 37% had some. General study results and limits: Average numbers of expanded clones were greater in CD8+ T cells than in CD4+.

The origin of this receptor is an adult with an advanced solid tumor such as melanoma, head and neck, liver or kidney cancer. The rearrangement joins TRBV25-1 to TRBJ1-2, with D possibly TRBD1 on 6 matching bases. Specimen: CD4+ or CD8+ T cells sorted from blood, collected in a trial of the OX40 agonist ivuxolimab. In nucleotides, the CDR3 is TGTGCCAGCAGTGAATTAGACAGGCTGGATGGCTACACCTTC. It encodes CASSELDRLDGYTF.